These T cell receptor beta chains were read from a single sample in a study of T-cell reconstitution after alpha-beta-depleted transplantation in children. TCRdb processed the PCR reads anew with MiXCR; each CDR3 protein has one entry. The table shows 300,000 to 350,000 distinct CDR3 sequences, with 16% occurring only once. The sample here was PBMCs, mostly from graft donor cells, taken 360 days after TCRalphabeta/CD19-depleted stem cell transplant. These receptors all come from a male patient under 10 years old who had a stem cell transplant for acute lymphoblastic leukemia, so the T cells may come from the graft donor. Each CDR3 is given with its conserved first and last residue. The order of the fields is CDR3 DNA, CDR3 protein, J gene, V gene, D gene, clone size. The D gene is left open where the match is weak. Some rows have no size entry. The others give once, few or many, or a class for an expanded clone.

TGTGCCAGCAGTTTTTTGGGGAACTCCTACGAGCAGTACTTC | CASSFLGNSYEQYF | TRBJ2-7 | TRBV12-3/TRBV12-4 | . | few
TGCGCCAGCAGCCAAGATTCGGGAGGCTCATACAATGAGCAGTTCTTC | CASSQDSGGSYNEQFF | TRBJ2-1 | TRBV4-3 | TRBD2 | many
TGTGCCAGCAGTTTGACGGGGGCTTCTGGAAACACCATATATTTT | CASSLTGASGNTIYF | TRBJ1-3 | TRBV27 | . | few
TGTGCCAGCAGCCCTTCGCTGGGGAACTATGGCTACACCTTC | CASSPSLGNYGYTF | TRBJ1-2 | TRBV7-9 | . | .
TGTGCCAGCAGCTTGGGCGTAGCGGGAGGGCCCGACGTTGCAGATACGCAGTATTTT | CASSLGVAGGPDVADTQYF | TRBJ2-3 | TRBV5-6 | TRBD2 | few
TGCGCCAGCAGCCTAGATGTGGGGGGGAGCACTGAAGCTTTCTTT | CASSLDVGGSTEAFF | TRBJ1-1 | TRBV4-1 | . | many
TGTGCCAGCAGTGGGCGGGCCTTCACAGATACGCAGTATTTT | CASSGRAFTDTQYF | TRBJ2-3 | TRBV3-1 | . | .
TGTGCCACCAGTGATTTCGGGACAGGGAGGAAGACCCAGTACTTC | CATSDFGTGRKTQYF | TRBJ2-5 | TRBV24-1 | TRBD1 | few
TGTGCTAGTGCCCTCTGGGAAGCTTTCTTT | CASALWEAFF | TRBJ1-1 | TRBV12-5 | . | many
TGCAGTGCTAGAACGGCAGGCTCCTACGAGAACACTGAAGCTTTCTTT | CSARTAGSYENTEAFF | TRBJ1-1 | TRBV20-1 | . | few
TGTGCCTCGGCGACAGTGAACACCGGGGAGCTGTTTTTT | CASATVNTGELFF | TRBJ2-2 | TRBV30 | . | .
TGTGCCAGCAGCAAGGGACAGGGGGCATCCTACGAGCAGTACTTC | CASSKGQGASYEQYF | TRBJ2-7 | TRBV21-1 | . | .
TGTGCCAGCAGTCCCGGCCCGGGACAGGGATCCTACGAGCAGTACTTC | CASSPGPGQGSYEQYF | TRBJ2-7 | TRBV28 | TRBD1 | .
TGCGCCAGCAGCCAAGATTGGAGCGAGCAGTACTTC | CASSQDWSEQYF | TRBJ2-7 | TRBV4-1 | . | many
TGTGCCAGCAGTTGGCAGGGAATTGATGGCTACACCTTC | CASSWQGIDGYTF | TRBJ1-2 | TRBV12-3/TRBV12-4 | . | few
TGTGCCAGCAGCTTAGGGACAACTAACTATGGCTACACCTTC | CASSLGTTNYGYTF | TRBJ1-2 | TRBV11-1 | . | .
TGTGCCAGCTCACCGACAGGTAACAATGAGCAGTTCTTC | CASSPTGNNEQFF | TRBJ2-1 | TRBV18 | . | .
TGCGCCAGCAGCCAAGATACCGGGGGGAACACCGGGGAGCTGTTTTTT | CASSQDTGGNTGELFF | TRBJ2-2 | TRBV4-3 | . | many
TGCGCCAGCAGCCAAGACGGACAGGATTTTTACAATGAGCAGTTCTTC | CASSQDGQDFYNEQFF | TRBJ2-1 | TRBV4-1 | TRBD1 | .
TGCGCCAGCAGCCCGACCAGCAGTAGCTGGGACTACAATGAGCAGTTCTTC | CASSPTSSSWDYNEQFF | TRBJ2-1 | TRBV5-1 | . | .
TGTGCCAGCAGCTGGAGTTCTGAAGCTTTCTTT | CASSWSSEAFF | TRBJ1-1 | TRBV5-6 | . | few
TGTGCCAGCAGCTTGCTTCCGGGACCACGAGAGACCCAGTACTTC | CASSLLPGPRETQYF | TRBJ2-5 | TRBV5-6 | . | .
TGCAGCTCCCGAGGGGGGGGCGGCACAGATACGCAGTATTTT | CSSRGGGGTDTQYF | TRBJ2-3 | TRBV29-1 | . | few
TGCGCCAGCAGCTTGCAGGGGAATAGCAATCAGCCCCAGCATTTT | CASSLQGNSNQPQHF | TRBJ1-5 | TRBV5-1 | . | many
TGTGCCAGCAGCTACCGGGACAGGTTAATCTTT | CASSYRDRLIF | TRBJ1-1 | TRBV7-9 | TRBD1 | many
TGCAGTGCTAGAGTTCGGGGTAGGATGGCTAGCCGGGGTGAGCAGTTCTTC | CSARVRGRMASRGEQFF | TRBJ2-1 | TRBV20-1 | . | .
TGCGCCAGCAGACAGGACCGAAATCAGCCCCAGCATTTT | CASRQDRNQPQHF | TRBJ1-5 | TRBV5-1 | . | .
TGTGCCAGCAGCCAAGATCGCGGGAGCAATGAGCAGTTCTTC | CASSQDRGSNEQFF | TRBJ2-1 | TRBV4-2 | TRBD2 | .
TGCAGTGCTAGTCCCAGGGGCTGGTGGGAGACCCAGTACTTC | CSASPRGWWETQYF | TRBJ2-5 | TRBV20-1 | . | .
TGCGCCAGCAGCTTGGCCTCGACAGGTCTGAACACTGAAGCTTTCTTT | CASSLASTGLNTEAFF | TRBJ1-1 | TRBV5-1 | . | .
TGTGCCAGCAGTCGGCGGGAAAGGGAGACTGGAAACACCATATATTTT | CASSRRERETGNTIYF | TRBJ1-3 | TRBV25-1 | . | .
TGTGCCAGCAGTTCCCTAACCCCTCCCGCTAGCGGGAGGGTCACCGGGGAGCTGTTTTTT | CASSSLTPPASGRVTGELFF | TRBJ2-2 | TRBV25-1 | TRBD2 | few
TGCGCCAGCAGCCCTTTTCGACAGATAATCCAAGAGACCCAGTACTTC | CASSPFRQIIQETQYF | TRBJ2-5 | TRBV5-1 | . | few
TGCGCCAGCAGCCAAGATGGGGACAGGGTGGGGGGAGCTTTCTTT | CASSQDGDRVGGAFF | TRBJ1-1 | TRBV4-3 | TRBD1 | few
TGTGCCAGCAGCCCGGGGCAGGTTGGCTACGAGCAGTACTTC | CASSPGQVGYEQYF | TRBJ2-7 | TRBV12-3/TRBV12-4 | . | many
TGCAGCGGGACGGGCTTCCGGACAGATACGCAGTATTTT | CSGTGFRTDTQYF | TRBJ2-3 | TRBV29-1 | . | .
TGTGCCAGCAGCGTATGGGCTAGCGGGTCTCAAGAGACCCAGTACTTC | CASSVWASGSQETQYF | TRBJ2-5 | TRBV9 | TRBD2 | few
TGTGCCATCAGAGGGGGTAGATCAGATACGCAGTATTTT | CAIRGGRSDTQYF | TRBJ2-3 | TRBV10-3 | . | few
TGTGCCAGCAAACGCCGGGACAGTCCCTACGAGCAGTACTTC | CASKRRDSPYEQYF | TRBJ2-7 | TRBV2 | TRBD1 | .
TGTGCCAGCAGTTTTTTTGCGAAGGGGTTCAATGAGCAGTTCTTC | CASSFFAKGFNEQFF | TRBJ2-1 | TRBV12-3/TRBV12-4 | . | few
TGTGCCACCAGCAGGTCCGGAGTAGCGGGAGTCTACGAGCAGTACTTC | CATSRSGVAGVYEQYF | TRBJ2-7 | TRBV15 | TRBD2 | .
TGTGCCAGCAGTTACAAGCACGAGCAGTACTTC | CASSYKHEQYF | TRBJ2-7 | TRBV6-5 | . | many
TGTGCCAGCAGTCCGGGGACAGGGAACGTCATCGGTCAGCCCCAGCATTTT | CASSPGTGNVIGQPQHF | TRBJ1-5 | TRBV12-3/TRBV12-4 | TRBD1 | few
TGTGCCAGCAGAGGCGGAGGTTATAACTATGGCTACACCTTC | CASRGGGYNYGYTF | TRBJ1-2 | TRBV6-2/TRBV6-3 | . | .
TGTGCCAGCAGTTACTCTTCCTGGATAACCTACGAGCAGTACTTC | CASSYSSWITYEQYF | TRBJ2-7 | TRBV6-2/TRBV6-3 | . | .
TGCGCCAGCAGCCCGGACAGGGCCCATGGCTACACCTTC | CASSPDRAHGYTF | TRBJ1-2 | TRBV5-1 | TRBD1 | few
TGTGCCAGCAGTTTTGAGGGGATTACCACCACGAGCGTGTACTTC | CASSFEGITTTSVYF | TRBJ2-4 | TRBV12-3/TRBV12-4 | . | few
TGTGCCAGCAGCTTAGGTGGGATTACTACCTACGAGCAGTACTTC | CASSLGGITTYEQYF | TRBJ2-7 | TRBV7-2 | . | few
TGCGCCAGCAGCTTGTGGGTACTAGCGGGAGCAGAGCAGTTCTTC | CASSLWVLAGAEQFF | TRBJ2-1 | TRBV5-1 | TRBD2 | .
TGTGCCAGCAGTTGGGGACAGGGGGGCACCGGGGAGCTGTTTTTT | CASSWGQGGTGELFF | TRBJ2-2 | TRBV12-3/TRBV12-4 | TRBD1 | many
TGCGCCAGCAGCCCACGGGGATCTTACAATGAGCAGTTCTTC | CASSPRGSYNEQFF | TRBJ2-1 | TRBV4-1 | . | .
TGCAGCGTTGAAGACTGGGACAGGGGGGAGCAGTTCTTC | CSVEDWDRGEQFF | TRBJ2-1 | TRBV29-1 | TRBD1 | few
TGTGCCAGCATAGCCGTGTATACGCAGTATTTT | CASIAVYTQYF | TRBJ2-3 | TRBV2 | . | few
TGTGCCAGCAGCTTCGGACTAGCGGCTAATGAGCAGTTCTTC | CASSFGLAANEQFF | TRBJ2-1 | TRBV7-9 | TRBD2 | few
TGTGCCAGCAGCCAAGGCAGGGGCCGGACCGAAGAAGTCCAAGATACGCAGTATTTT | CASSQGRGRTEEVQDTQYF | TRBJ2-3 | TRBV4-2 | . | .
TGTGCCAGCAGTGAATATCGGGGATGGATGGCCCAGTACTTC | CASSEYRGWMAQYF | TRBJ2-5 | TRBV25-1 | . | .
TGTGCCAGCAGTTACCACTCGTTTGGGACAGGAGGGACTGAAGCTTTCTTT | CASSYHSFGTGGTEAFF | TRBJ1-1 | TRBV6-2/TRBV6-3 | TRBD1 | many